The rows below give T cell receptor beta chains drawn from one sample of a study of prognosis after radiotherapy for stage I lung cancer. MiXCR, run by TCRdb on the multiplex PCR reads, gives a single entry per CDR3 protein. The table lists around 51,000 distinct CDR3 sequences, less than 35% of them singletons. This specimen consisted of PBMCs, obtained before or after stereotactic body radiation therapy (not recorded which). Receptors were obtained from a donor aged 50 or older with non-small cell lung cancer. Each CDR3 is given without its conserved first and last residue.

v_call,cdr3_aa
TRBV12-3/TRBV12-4,ASSFRLAGDNEQF
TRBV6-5,ASGYEGARTEAF
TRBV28,ASSTQGADKETQY
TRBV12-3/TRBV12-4,ASSLRCLQAF
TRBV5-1,ASRLGIVSGGNVLT
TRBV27,ASKLLAGFYNEQF
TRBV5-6,ASSFLGTGSFSEAF
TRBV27,ASSEGGRALGEQF
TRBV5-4,ASSLDYGGSL
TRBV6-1,ASTFQGTGETQY
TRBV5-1,ASSLAGRVIKQY
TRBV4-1,ASSQVDGARGGELF
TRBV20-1,SAWRGGNQPQH
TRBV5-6,ASSSGLAVTDTQY
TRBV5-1,ASSQDQGSYEQY
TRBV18,ASSPPVAGRNTEAF
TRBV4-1,ASSLQGVLPNQPQH
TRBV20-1,SASLPGELNTEAF
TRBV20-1,SARGVKGPADTQY
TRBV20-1,SARDTQGVEQY
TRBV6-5,ASSSAPGGGNTEAF
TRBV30,VWSRTGSYNDQF
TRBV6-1,ASRRTRISIQETQY
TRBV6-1,ASTGGGGETQY
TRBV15,ATSRDLRLGETQY
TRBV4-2,ASKGSGANVLT
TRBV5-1,ASSLEQVTRSNEQF
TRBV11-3,ASSSRLAGEYNVQF
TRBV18,ASSPGNGADTQY
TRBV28,ASSLPTSSGLAGEYEQY
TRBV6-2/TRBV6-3,ASSYSTAHYGYT
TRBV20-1,SARDRRGMPNEQF